This T cell receptor beta chain was observed in a study of response to subunit inactivated influenza vaccine. TCRdb itself ran the RT-PCR reads through MiXCR, one entry per CDR3 protein. The table lists hundreds of thousands of distinct CDR3 sequences, 7.5% to 8.5% of them singletons, with 10% to 15% in the top ten. CDR1 is DFQATT and CDR2 is SNEGSKA in the germline V gene (reference sequence). The CDR3 loop spans 14 amino acids. Comment on this clonotype: The antigen is unknown. A much larger clone sits a single nucleotide away, making a read error possible.

The study, taken as a whole, reports: The authors offered the suggestion that each seasonal influenza vaccination recruits few new T cells.

The chain recombines TRBV20-1 with TRBJ2-5; TRBD2 matches 7 bases. Sequencing used PBMCs from blood, obtained roughly 24 months after vaccination. The origin of this receptor is a man aged 45 to 70 who received an inactivated influenza vaccine. Here the CDR3 reads CGARGLADQETQYF. The CDR3, as DNA: TGCGGTGCTAGAGGGCTAGCGGATCAAGAGACCCAGTACTTC.